Listed below are T cell receptor beta chains from one sample, sequenced in a study of regulatory T cells in long-lasting Graves disease. TCRdb reprocessed the multiplex PCR reads via MiXCR and lists one record per CDR3 protein. The sample includes roughly 400,000 distinct CDR3 sequences, around 20% seen only once; the top ten take approximately 14%. The sample in question was peripheral blood mononuclear cells (PBMCs), obtained when the disease was refractory, from a patient treated with antithyroid drugs. The receptors here all came from a female donor with Graves disease. CDR3s include the opening cysteine and the closing phenylalanine or tryptophan. Fields, in order: D gene, J gene, V gene, clone size, CDR3 protein, CDR3 DNA. The D gene is left open where the match is weak. For some rows the clone size is stated as once, few or many, or as a class when expanded; others skip it.

d_call: .
j_call: TRBJ2-1
v_call: TRBV28
clone_size: .
cdr3_aa: CASEFSAQSYNEQFF
cdr3_nt: TGTGCCAGTGAATTTAGCGCCCAATCCTACAATGAGCAGTTCTTC

d_call: .
j_call: TRBJ2-7
v_call: TRBV29-1
clone_size: .
cdr3_aa: CSVGGGSYEQYF
cdr3_nt: TGCAGCGTTGGTGGCGGATCCTACGAGCAGTACTTC

d_call: .
j_call: TRBJ2-2
v_call: TRBV29-1
clone_size: few
cdr3_aa: CSVPGIGTGELFF
cdr3_nt: TGCAGCGTTCCGGGGATTGGCACCGGGGAGCTGTTTTTT

d_call: .
j_call: TRBJ2-7
v_call: TRBV10-3
clone_size: .
cdr3_aa: CAISDSDLTYEQYF
cdr3_nt: TGTGCCATCAGTGATTCGGACTTAACCTACGAGCAGTACTTC

d_call: TRBD1
j_call: TRBJ2-1
v_call: TRBV29-1
clone_size: .
cdr3_aa: CSGLTGADEQFF
cdr3_nt: TGCAGCGGTCTGACAGGGGCCGATGAGCAGTTCTTC

d_call: TRBD1
j_call: TRBJ2-5
v_call: TRBV2
clone_size: many
cdr3_aa: CASRLLRDSGETQYF
cdr3_nt: TGTGCCAGCAGACTTCTCCGGGACAGTGGGGAGACCCAGTACTTC

d_call: TRBD1
j_call: TRBJ1-1
v_call: TRBV12-3/TRBV12-4
clone_size: many
cdr3_aa: CASNRDGTGNTEAFF
cdr3_nt: TGTGCCAGCAACAGAGACGGGACAGGGAACACTGAAGCTTTCTTT

d_call: .
j_call: TRBJ2-5
v_call: TRBV6-1
clone_size: many
cdr3_aa: CASTQQETQYF
cdr3_nt: TGTGCCAGCACCCAGCAAGAGACCCAGTACTTC

d_call: .
j_call: TRBJ2-7
v_call: TRBV6-5
clone_size: many
cdr3_aa: CASSYSRDTYEQYF
cdr3_nt: TGTGCCAGCAGTTACTCTCGGGACACCTACGAGCAGTACTTC

d_call: TRBD2
j_call: TRBJ2-1
v_call: TRBV20-1
clone_size: .
cdr3_aa: CSARSTLAGGSYNEQFF
cdr3_nt: TGCAGTGCTAGATCGACACTAGCGGGAGGCTCCTACAATGAGCAGTTCTTC

d_call: .
j_call: TRBJ2-1
v_call: TRBV11-2
clone_size: many
cdr3_aa: CASSLVSINEQFF
cdr3_nt: TGTGCCAGCAGCTTAGTTAGCATCAATGAGCAGTTCTTC

d_call: .
j_call: TRBJ2-7
v_call: TRBV6-2/TRBV6-3
clone_size: few
cdr3_aa: CASTTQEGPSYEQYF
cdr3_nt: TGTGCCAGCACCACACAGGAGGGACCATCCTACGAGCAGTACTTC

d_call: .
j_call: TRBJ2-7
v_call: TRBV10-3
clone_size: many
cdr3_aa: CAISETYEQYF
cdr3_nt: TGTGCCATCAGTGAGACCTACGAGCAGTACTTC

d_call: TRBD1
j_call: TRBJ1-1
v_call: TRBV25-1
clone_size: many
cdr3_aa: CASSDWGQGTEAFF
cdr3_nt: TGTGCCAGCAGTGATTGGGGACAGGGTACTGAAGCTTTCTTT

d_call: .
j_call: TRBJ1-1
v_call: TRBV7-2
clone_size: many
cdr3_aa: CASSLGPQGGEAFF
cdr3_nt: TGTGCCAGCAGCTTAGGGCCACAGGGAGGTGAAGCTTTCTTT

d_call: TRBD1
j_call: TRBJ2-7
v_call: TRBV7-9
clone_size: many
cdr3_aa: CASRPGDRGGEQYF
cdr3_nt: TGTGCCAGCAGACCTGGGGACAGGGGAGGCGAGCAGTACTTC

d_call: .
j_call: TRBJ2-5
v_call: TRBV2
clone_size: many
cdr3_aa: CASSLGPETQYF
cdr3_nt: TGTGCCAGCAGCCTGGGCCCAGAGACCCAGTACTTC

d_call: .
j_call: TRBJ1-1
v_call: TRBV7-9
clone_size: few
cdr3_aa: CAIWAGTNTEAFF
cdr3_nt: TGTGCCATATGGGCGGGGACGAACACTGAAGCTTTCTTT

d_call: .
j_call: TRBJ1-5
v_call: TRBV6-1
clone_size: .
cdr3_aa: CASTGRAEQPQHF
cdr3_nt: TGTGCCAGCACCGGCAGGGCGGAACAGCCCCAGCATTTT

d_call: .
j_call: TRBJ2-5
v_call: TRBV24-1
clone_size: many
cdr3_aa: CASTSGTTQETQYF
cdr3_nt: TGTGCCAGCACATCCGGGACAACCCAAGAGACCCAGTACTTC

d_call: TRBD1
j_call: TRBJ1-4
v_call: TRBV11-2
clone_size: many
cdr3_aa: CASSRTGVREEKLFF
cdr3_nt: TGTGCCAGCAGCCGGACAGGCGTACGAGAGGAAAAACTGTTTTTT

d_call: .
j_call: TRBJ2-6
v_call: TRBV5-1
clone_size: many
cdr3_aa: CASSRRGSGANVLTF
cdr3_nt: TGTGCCAGCAGCCGCCGAGGTTCGGGGGCCAACGTCCTGACTTTC

d_call: .
j_call: TRBJ2-7
v_call: TRBV6-2/TRBV6-3
clone_size: few
cdr3_aa: CASSYSFGGSEQYF
cdr3_nt: TGTGCCAGCAGTTACTCGTTCGGGGGAAGCGAGCAGTACTTC

d_call: .
j_call: TRBJ1-1
v_call: TRBV20-1
clone_size: .
cdr3_aa: CSANTPGNTEAFF
cdr3_nt: TGCAGTGCTAACACTCCCGGGAACACTGAAGCTTTCTTT

d_call: .
j_call: TRBJ1-5
v_call: TRBV2
clone_size: few
cdr3_aa: CATQQGGNQPQHF
cdr3_nt: TGTGCCACCCAACAGGGAGGGAATCAGCCCCAGCATTTT

d_call: TRBD1
j_call: TRBJ1-5
v_call: TRBV2
clone_size: many
cdr3_aa: CASSDGFDREDF
cdr3_nt: TGTGCCAGCAGCGACGGATTTGACAGGGAGGATTTT

d_call: TRBD2
j_call: TRBJ2-1
v_call: TRBV2
clone_size: .
cdr3_aa: CASRPGLAGVSSYNEQFF
cdr3_nt: TGTGCCAGCAGACCAGGGCTAGCGGGCGTGAGCTCCTACAATGAGCAGTTCTTC

d_call: .
j_call: TRBJ2-7
v_call: TRBV7-9
clone_size: few
cdr3_aa: CASSIGKSYEQYF
cdr3_nt: TGTGCCAGCAGCATCGGGAAATCCTACGAGCAGTACTTC

d_call: TRBD2
j_call: TRBJ2-5
v_call: TRBV28
clone_size: .
cdr3_aa: CASSPAGGGTQETQYF
cdr3_nt: TGTGCCAGCAGCCCCGCGGGAGGAGGAACCCAAGAGACCCAGTACTTC

d_call: .
j_call: TRBJ1-1
v_call: TRBV24-1
clone_size: many
cdr3_aa: CATRGSGTSYFEAFF
cdr3_nt: TGTGCCACCAGGGGCTCGGGGACGAGTTACTTTGAAGCTTTCTTT

d_call: TRBD1
j_call: TRBJ2-7
v_call: TRBV28
clone_size: many
cdr3_aa: CASSRDRGLTYEQYF
cdr3_nt: TGTGCCAGCAGCCGAGACAGGGGGCTCACCTACGAGCAGTACTTC

d_call: .
j_call: TRBJ1-5
v_call: TRBV20-1
clone_size: .
cdr3_aa: CSARDPGGQHQPQHF
cdr3_nt: TGCAGTGCTAGAGATCCCGGGGGCCAACATCAGCCCCAGCATTTT

d_call: .
j_call: TRBJ1-1
v_call: TRBV7-9
clone_size: few
cdr3_aa: CASSSRVLVGAEAFF
cdr3_nt: TGTGCCAGCAGCTCCAGGGTTTTAGTCGGGGCTGAAGCTTTCTTT

d_call: .
j_call: TRBJ2-7
v_call: TRBV6-1
clone_size: many
cdr3_aa: CASSEGRTNSYEQYF
cdr3_nt: TGTGCCAGCAGTGAGGGCCGCACAAACTCCTACGAGCAGTACTTC

d_call: TRBD1
j_call: TRBJ2-2
v_call: TRBV2
clone_size: .
cdr3_aa: CASSEQRQGATGELFF
cdr3_nt: TGTGCCAGCAGTGAGCAAAGACAGGGGGCCACCGGGGAGCTGTTTTTT

d_call: TRBD2
j_call: TRBJ2-7
v_call: TRBV19
clone_size: once
cdr3_aa: CASSIPGGPYEQYF
cdr3_nt: TGTGCCAGTAGTATCCCGGGAGGGCCCTACGAGCAGTACTTC

d_call: TRBD2
j_call: TRBJ2-2
v_call: TRBV5-1
clone_size: .
cdr3_aa: CASSLGGSWELFF
cdr3_nt: TGCGCCAGCAGCTTAGGCGGGAGCTGGGAGCTGTTTTTT

d_call: TRBD2
j_call: TRBJ2-7
v_call: TRBV20-1
clone_size: .
cdr3_aa: CSAQRGGGLALAGERLHRYEQYF
cdr3_nt: TGCAGTGCCCAGAGAGGAGGCGGCCTGGCACTAGCGGGAGAACGACTACATCGGTACGAGCAGTACTTC

d_call: .
j_call: TRBJ2-7
v_call: TRBV3-1
clone_size: .
cdr3_aa: CASSQDQLGRERDEQYF
cdr3_nt: TGTGCCAGCAGCCAAGACCAGTTAGGACGGGAGAGGGACGAGCAGTACTTC

d_call: TRBD1
j_call: TRBJ1-5
v_call: TRBV20-1
clone_size: few
cdr3_aa: CSARGDRADQPQHF
cdr3_nt: TGCAGTGCTAGAGGGGACAGAGCGGATCAGCCCCAGCATTTT

d_call: .
j_call: TRBJ1-1
v_call: TRBV28
clone_size: many
cdr3_aa: CASRTGTALNTEAFF
cdr3_nt: TGTGCCAGCAGGACCGGGACGGCCTTGAACACTGAAGCTTTCTTT

d_call: .
j_call: TRBJ2-2
v_call: TRBV9
clone_size: .
cdr3_aa: CASSVGLLSNTGELFF
cdr3_nt: TGTGCCAGCAGCGTAGGACTTCTCTCGAACACCGGGGAGCTGTTTTTT